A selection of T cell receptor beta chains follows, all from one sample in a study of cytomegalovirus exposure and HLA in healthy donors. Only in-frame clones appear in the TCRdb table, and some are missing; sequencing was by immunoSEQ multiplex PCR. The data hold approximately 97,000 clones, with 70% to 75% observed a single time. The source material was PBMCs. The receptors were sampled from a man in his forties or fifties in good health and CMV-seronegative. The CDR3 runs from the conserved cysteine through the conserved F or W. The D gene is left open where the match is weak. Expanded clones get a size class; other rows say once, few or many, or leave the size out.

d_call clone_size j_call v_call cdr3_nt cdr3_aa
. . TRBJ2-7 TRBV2 TGTGCCAGCAGTGAATTTGGGTGGGGCACCTACGAGCAGTACTTC CASSEFGWGTYEQYF
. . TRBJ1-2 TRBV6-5 TGTGCCAGCAGTTATGGGGACACGGACCTCTATGGCTACACCTTC CASSYGDTDLYGYTF
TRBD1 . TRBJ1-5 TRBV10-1 TGCGCCAGCAGCAACAGGGGGCGCGGAAATCAGCCCCAGCATTTT CASSNRGRGNQPQHF
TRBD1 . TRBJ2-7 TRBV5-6 TGTGCCAGCAGCTTGCGGGACAGGGGGCCCGAGCAGTACTTC CASSLRDRGPEQYF
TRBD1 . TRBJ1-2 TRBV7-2 TGTGCCAGCAGCTTACTCCCAGGGGGTAACTATGGCTACACCTTC CASSLLPGGNYGYTF
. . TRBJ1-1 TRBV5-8 TGTGCCAGCAGCTTGGCGGGCCCGACTATGAACACTGAAGCTTTCTTT CASSLAGPTMNTEAFF
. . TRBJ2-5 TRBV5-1 TGCGCCAGCAGCTTGTCGACAGGTCAAGAGACCCAGTACTTC CASSLSTGQETQYF
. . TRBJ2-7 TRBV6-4 TGTGCCAGCAGGTATCCCTGGAGGGTCCACGAGCAGTACTTC CASRYPWRVHEQYF
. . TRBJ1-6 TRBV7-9 TGTGCCAGCAGCTTAGGACAGGCGAGAGAAAATTCACCCCTCCACTTT CASSLGQARENSPLHF
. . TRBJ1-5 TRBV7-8 TGTGCCAGCAGCTTCGAGGTCGTGGTTAAGCGGTATAGCAATCAGCCCCAGCATTTT CASSFEVVVKRYSNQPQHF
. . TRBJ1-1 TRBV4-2 TGTGCCAGCAGCCAAGACTACGGGGGGGACACTGAAGCTTTCTTT CASSQDYGGDTEAFF
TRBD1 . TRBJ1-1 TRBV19 TGTGCCAGTAGCGGAGAAGGGGACAGTATTAGCACTGAAGCTTTCTTT CASSGEGDSISTEAFF
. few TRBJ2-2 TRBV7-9 TGTGCCAGCAGCCCTGCCGGGGAGCTGTTTTTT CASSPAGELFF
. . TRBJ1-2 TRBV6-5 TGTGCCAGCAGGTTTCAATCGGGGGGCTATGGCTACACCTTC CASRFQSGGYGYTF
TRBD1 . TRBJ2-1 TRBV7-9 TGTGCCAGCACTCCTCAGACCGGGTCGATTACGGGACAGTGGCTCTTC CASTPQTGSITGQWLF
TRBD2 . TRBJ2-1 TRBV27 TGTGCCAGCAGACGACGACTAGCGGGGGGAGACCTTAGGGCCAATGAGCAGTTCTTC CASRRRLAGGDLRANEQFF
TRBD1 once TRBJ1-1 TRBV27 TGTGCCAGCAAGGGGGCCGATCGGAACACTGAAGCTTTCTTT CASKGADRNTEAFF
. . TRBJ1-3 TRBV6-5 TGTGCCAGCAGTTACTCGGTGGGAGACACCATATATTTT CASSYSVGDTIYF
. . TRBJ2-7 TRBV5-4 TGTGCCAGCAGCCTATCCTACGACAGGAACCCCTACGAGCAGTACTTC CASSLSYDRNPYEQYF
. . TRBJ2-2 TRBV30 TGTGCCTGGAGTGTACTTTCCACCGGGGAGCTGTTTTTT CAWSVLSTGELFF
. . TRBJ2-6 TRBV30 TGTGCCTGGAGTGTCTTAAGACAGACCCTACGCTCTGGGGCCAACGTCCTGACTTTC CAWSVLRQTLRSGANVLTF